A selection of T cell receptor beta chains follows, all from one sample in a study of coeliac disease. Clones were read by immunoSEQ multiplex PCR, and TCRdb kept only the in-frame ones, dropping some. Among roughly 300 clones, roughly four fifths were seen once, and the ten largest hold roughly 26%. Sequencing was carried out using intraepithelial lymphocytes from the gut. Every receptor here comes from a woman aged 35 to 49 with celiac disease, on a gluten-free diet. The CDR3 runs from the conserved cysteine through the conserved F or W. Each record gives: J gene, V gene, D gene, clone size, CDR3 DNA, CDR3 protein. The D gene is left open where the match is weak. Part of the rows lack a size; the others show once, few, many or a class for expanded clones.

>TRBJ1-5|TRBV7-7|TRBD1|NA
TGTGCCAGCAGCCCCGACAGGGATCAGCCCCAGCATTTT
CASSPDRDQPQHF
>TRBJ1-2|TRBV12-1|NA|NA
TGTGCCAGCAGTCCCCAGGGAATAGGTAACTATGGCTACACCTTC
CASSPQGIGNYGYTF
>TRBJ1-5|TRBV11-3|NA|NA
TGTGCCAGCCAGACTGAAGGTTATCAGCCCCAGCATTTT
CASQTEGYQPQHF
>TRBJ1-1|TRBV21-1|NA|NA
TGTGCCAGCAGTTGGCTCTTAGCTACAACAATTCGCACTGAAGCTTTCTTT
CASSWLLATTIRTEAFF
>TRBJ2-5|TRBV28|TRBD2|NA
TGTGCCAGCAGTTTAAGGGGACTAGCATCCGAGACCCAGTACTTC
CASSLRGLASETQYF
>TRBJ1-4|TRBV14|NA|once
TGTGCCAGCAGTGAATATACTTGTCTCCTAGTCGACAATGAAAAACTGTTTTTT
CASSEYTCLLVDNEKLFF
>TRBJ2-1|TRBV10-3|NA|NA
TGTGCCATCAACCCGACAGAGAGCTCCTACAATGAGCAGTTCTTC
CAINPTESSYNEQFF
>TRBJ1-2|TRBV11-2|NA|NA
TGTGCCAGCAGCTTAGGACAGGCCTATGGCTACACCTTC
CASSLGQAYGYTF
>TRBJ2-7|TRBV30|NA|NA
TGTGCCTGGAGTGTATATTTGTGGGGGCCGTCCGAGGAGCAGTACTTC
CAWSVYLWGPSEEQYF
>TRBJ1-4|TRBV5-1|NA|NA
TGCGCCAGCAGTCCAGGGGCTAGCACTAATGAAAAACTGTTTTTT
CASSPGASTNEKLFF